This T cell receptor (beta chain) comes out of a study of cytomegalovirus exposure and HLA in healthy donors. Across the whole study: HLA-typed donors contributed 80 million or so unique TCRs, which were held in an early data release.

Each of the donors was a healthy bone marrow donor. Primers: 60 Vbeta forward and 13 Jbeta reverse. This table comes from immunoSEQ multiplex PCR, and its TCRdb copy is limited to in-frame clones, with some not included. The sample yields about 180,000 clones, 65% to 85% seen once. Material for sequencing was PBMCs. This receptor was obtained from a girl aged 5 to 17 in good health and CMV-seropositive.

In DNA, the CDR3 is TGTGCCAGCAGCTCCGGACAATTATACAATGAGCAGTTCTTC. Amino acids: CASSSGQLYNEQFF. The rearrangement joins TRBV7-2 to TRBJ2-1; possibly TRBD1 for D (5 bases). The CDR3 spans 14 residues. Germline CDR1 is SGHTA and CDR2 is FQGNSA. V was cut by 4 bases and J by 4 bases, with 11 bases left in between.